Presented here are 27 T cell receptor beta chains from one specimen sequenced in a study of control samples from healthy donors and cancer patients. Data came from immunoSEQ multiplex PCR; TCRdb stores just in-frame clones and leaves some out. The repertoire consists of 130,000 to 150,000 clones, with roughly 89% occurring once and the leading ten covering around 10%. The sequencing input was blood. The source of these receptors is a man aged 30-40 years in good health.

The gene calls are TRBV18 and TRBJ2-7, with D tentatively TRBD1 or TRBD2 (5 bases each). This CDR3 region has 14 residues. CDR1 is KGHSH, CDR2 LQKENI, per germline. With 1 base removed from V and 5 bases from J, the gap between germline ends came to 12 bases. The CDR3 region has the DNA TGTGCCAGCTCACCACAAAGGGGAGTGAACGAGCAGTACTTC. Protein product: CASSPQRGVNEQYF. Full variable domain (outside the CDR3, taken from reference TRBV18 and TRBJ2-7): NAGVMQNPRHLVRRRGQEARLRCSPMKGHSHVYWYRQLPEEGLKFMVYLQKENIIDESGMPKERFSAEFPKEGPSILRIQQVVRGDSAAYFCASSPQRGVNEQYFGPGTRLTVT.

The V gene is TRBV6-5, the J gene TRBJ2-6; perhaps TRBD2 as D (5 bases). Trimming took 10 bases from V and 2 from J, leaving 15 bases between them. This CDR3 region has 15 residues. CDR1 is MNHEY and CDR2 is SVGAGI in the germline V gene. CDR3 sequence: CATYPGVAGANVLTF. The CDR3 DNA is TGTGCCACCTACCCCGGGGTGGCTGGGGCCAACGTCCTGACTTTC.

Here the CDR3 reads CAISDSGLAGAYNEQFF. In DNA, the CDR3 is TGTGCCATCAGCGACAGCGGACTAGCGGGAGCCTACAATGAGCAGTTCTTC. V usage is TRBV10-3 and J usage is TRBJ2-1, with TRBD2 matching over 13 bases. CDR1 and CDR2 from the germline V gene are ENHRY and SYGVKD. This CDR3 is 17 amino acids long. Unmatched junction bases numbered 7, after V lost 6 bases and J lost 2 bases.

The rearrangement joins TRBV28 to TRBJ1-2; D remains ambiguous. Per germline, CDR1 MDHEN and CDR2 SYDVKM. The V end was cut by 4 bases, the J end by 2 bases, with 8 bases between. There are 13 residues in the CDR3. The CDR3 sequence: CASSYYLNYGYTF. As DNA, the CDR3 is TGTGCCAGCAGTTATTACCTGAACTATGGCTACACCTTC.

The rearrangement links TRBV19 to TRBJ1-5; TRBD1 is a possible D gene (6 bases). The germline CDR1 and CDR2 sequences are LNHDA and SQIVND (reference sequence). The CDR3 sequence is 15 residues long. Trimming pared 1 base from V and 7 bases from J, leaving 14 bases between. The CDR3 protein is CASSIGVGGGQPQHF. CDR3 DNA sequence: TGTGCCAGTAGTATAGGGGTTGGGGGGGGCCAGCCCCAGCATTTT.

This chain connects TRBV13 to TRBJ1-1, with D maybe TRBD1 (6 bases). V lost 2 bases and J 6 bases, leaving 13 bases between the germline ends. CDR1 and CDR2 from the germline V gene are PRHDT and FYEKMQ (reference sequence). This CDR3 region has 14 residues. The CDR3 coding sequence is TGTGCCAGCAGCTTAATAGGGGGAATGGCTGAAGCTTTCTTT. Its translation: CASSLIGGMAEAFF.

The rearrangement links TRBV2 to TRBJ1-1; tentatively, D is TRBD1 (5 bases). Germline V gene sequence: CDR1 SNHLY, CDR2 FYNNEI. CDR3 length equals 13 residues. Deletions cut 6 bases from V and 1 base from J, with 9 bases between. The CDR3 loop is CASRADRNTEAFF. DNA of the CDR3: TGTGCCAGCAGAGCTGACAGGAACACTGAAGCTTTCTTT. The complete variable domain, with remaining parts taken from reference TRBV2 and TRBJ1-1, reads EPEVTQTPSHQVTQMGQEVILRCVPISNHLYFYWYRQILGQKVEFLVSFYNNEISEKSEIFDDQFSVERPDGSNFTLKIRSTKLEDSAMYFCASRADRNTEAFFGQGTRLTVV.

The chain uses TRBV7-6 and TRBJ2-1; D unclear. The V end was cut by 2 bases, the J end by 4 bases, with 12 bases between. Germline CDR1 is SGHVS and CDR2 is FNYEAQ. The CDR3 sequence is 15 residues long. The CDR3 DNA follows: TGTGCCAGCAGCTTAAGGCTGTGGAGTTACAATGAGCAGTTCTTC. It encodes CASSLRLWSYNEQFF. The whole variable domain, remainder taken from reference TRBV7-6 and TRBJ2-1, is GAGVSQSPRYKVTKRGQDVALRCDPISGHVSLYWYRQALGQGPEFLTYFNYEAQQDKSGLPNDRFSAERPEGSISTLTIQRTEQRDSAMYRCASSLRLWSYNEQFFGPGTRLTVL.

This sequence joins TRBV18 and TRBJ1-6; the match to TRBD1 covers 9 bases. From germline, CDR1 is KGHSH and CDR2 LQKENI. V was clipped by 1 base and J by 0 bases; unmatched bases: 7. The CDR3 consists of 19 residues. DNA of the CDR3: TGTGCCAGCTCACCACGCAACAGGGGGCCTAGCTCCTATAATTCACCCCTCCACTTT. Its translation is CASSPRNRGPSSYNSPLHF. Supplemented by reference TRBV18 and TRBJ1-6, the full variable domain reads NAGVMQNPRHLVRRRGQEARLRCSPMKGHSHVYWYRQLPEEGLKFMVYLQKENIIDESGMPKERFSAEFPKEGPSILRIQQVVRGDSAAYFCASSPRNRGPSSYNSPLHFGNGTRLTVT.

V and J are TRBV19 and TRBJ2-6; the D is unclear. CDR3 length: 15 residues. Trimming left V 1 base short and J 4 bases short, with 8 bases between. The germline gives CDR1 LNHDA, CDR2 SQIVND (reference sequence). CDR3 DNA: TGTGCCAGTAGTATAGGTGGAACCGGGGCCAACGTCCTGACTTTC. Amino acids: CASSIGGTGANVLTF.

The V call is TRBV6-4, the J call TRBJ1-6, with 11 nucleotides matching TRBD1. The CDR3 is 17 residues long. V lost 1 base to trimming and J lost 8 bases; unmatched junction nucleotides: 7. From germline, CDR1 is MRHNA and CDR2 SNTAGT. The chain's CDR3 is CASSDYRDRGSHSPLHF. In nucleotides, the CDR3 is TGTGCCAGCAGTGACTACCGGGACAGGGGGTCGCATTCACCCCTCCACTTT.

CDR3 DNA sequence: TGTGCTAGTGGTTTGGTACGAGGCCGGAGTGTGACCTCTGGAAACACCATATATTTT. It is translated as CASGLVRGRSVTSGNTIYF. The chain couples TRBV12-5 to TRBJ1-3; no firm D call. The CDR3 covers 19 residues. V was trimmed by 0 bases and J by 0 bases, leaving 18 bases between them. Germline V CDR1 and CDR2: LGHNT, FRNRAP.

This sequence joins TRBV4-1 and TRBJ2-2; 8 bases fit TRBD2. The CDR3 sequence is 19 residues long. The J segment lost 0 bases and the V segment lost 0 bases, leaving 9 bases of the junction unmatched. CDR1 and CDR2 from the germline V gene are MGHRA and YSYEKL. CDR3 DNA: TGCGCCAGCAGCCAAGAAGTAAACGGGAGGGCGTCGAACACCGGGGAGCTGTTTTTT. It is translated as CASSQEVNGRASNTGELFF.

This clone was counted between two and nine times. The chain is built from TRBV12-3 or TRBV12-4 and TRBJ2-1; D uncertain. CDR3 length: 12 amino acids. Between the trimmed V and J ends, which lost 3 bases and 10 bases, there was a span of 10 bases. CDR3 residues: CASSFIPVEQFF. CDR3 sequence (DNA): TGTGCCAGCAGTTTTATCCCGGTCGAGCAGTTCTTC.

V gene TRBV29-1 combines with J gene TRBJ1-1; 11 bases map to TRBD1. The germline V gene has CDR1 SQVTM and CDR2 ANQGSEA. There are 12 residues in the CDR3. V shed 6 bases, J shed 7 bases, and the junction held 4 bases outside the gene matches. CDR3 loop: CSVGQGVNEAFF. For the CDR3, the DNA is TGCAGCGTGGGACAGGGGGTCAATGAAGCTTTCTTT.

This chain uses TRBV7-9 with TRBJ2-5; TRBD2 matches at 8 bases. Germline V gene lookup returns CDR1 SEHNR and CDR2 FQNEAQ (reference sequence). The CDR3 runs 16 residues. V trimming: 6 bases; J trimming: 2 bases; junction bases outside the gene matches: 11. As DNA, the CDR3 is TGTGCCAGCAGAATAGCCGTTTCGGGAGGGCAAGAGACCCAGTACTTC. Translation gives CASRIAVSGGQETQYF. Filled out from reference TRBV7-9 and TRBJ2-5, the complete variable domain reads DTGVSQNPRHKITKRGQNVTFRCDPISEHNRLYWYRQTLGQGPEFLTYFQNEAQLEKSRLLSDRFSAERPKGSFSTLEIQRTEQGDSAMYLCASRIAVSGGQETQYFGPGTRLLVL.

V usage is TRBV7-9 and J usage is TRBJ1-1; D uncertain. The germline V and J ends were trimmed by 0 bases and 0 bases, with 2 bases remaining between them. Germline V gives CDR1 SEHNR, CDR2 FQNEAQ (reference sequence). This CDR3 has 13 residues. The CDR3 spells CASSLALNTEAFF. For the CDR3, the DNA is TGTGCCAGCAGCTTAGCGCTGAACACTGAAGCTTTCTTT.

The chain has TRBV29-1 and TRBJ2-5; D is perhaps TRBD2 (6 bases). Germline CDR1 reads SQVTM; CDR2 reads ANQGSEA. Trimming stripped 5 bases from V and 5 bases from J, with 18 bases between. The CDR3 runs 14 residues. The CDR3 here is CSVTEPGRVETQYF. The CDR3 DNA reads TGCAGCGTTACCGAACCCGGGAGAGTGGAGACCCAGTACTTC.

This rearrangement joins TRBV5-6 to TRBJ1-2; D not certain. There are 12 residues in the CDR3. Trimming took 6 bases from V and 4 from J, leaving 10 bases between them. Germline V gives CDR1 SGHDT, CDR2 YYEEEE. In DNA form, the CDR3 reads TGTGCCAGCACGAAACAGAGCTATGGCTACACCTTC. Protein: CASTKQSYGYTF.

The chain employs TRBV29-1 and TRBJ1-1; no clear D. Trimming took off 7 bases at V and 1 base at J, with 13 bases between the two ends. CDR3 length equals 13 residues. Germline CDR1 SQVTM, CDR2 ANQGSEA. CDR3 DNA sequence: TGCAGCGCTATAGCCCCGGGGAACACTGAAGCTTTCTTT. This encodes CSAIAPGNTEAFF.

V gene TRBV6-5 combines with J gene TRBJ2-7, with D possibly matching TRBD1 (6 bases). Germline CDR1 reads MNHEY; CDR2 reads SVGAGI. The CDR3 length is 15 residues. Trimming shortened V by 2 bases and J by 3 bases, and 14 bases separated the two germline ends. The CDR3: CASSYEGVSVYEQYF. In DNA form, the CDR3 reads TGTGCCAGCAGTTACGAGGGGGTTAGTGTCTACGAGCAGTACTTC.

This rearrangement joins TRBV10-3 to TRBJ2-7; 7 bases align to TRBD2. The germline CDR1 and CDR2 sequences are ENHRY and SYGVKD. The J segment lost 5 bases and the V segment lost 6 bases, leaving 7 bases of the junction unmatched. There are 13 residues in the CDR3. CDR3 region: CAISGGSLNEQYF. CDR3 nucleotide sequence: TGTGCCATCAGCGGCGGGAGTTTAAACGAGCAGTACTTC.

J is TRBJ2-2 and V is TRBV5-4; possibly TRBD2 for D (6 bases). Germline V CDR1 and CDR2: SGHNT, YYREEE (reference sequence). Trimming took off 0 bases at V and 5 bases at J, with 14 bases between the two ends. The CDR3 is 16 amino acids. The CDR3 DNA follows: TGTGCCAGCAGCTTGGTGGGCGGGACTGGAACCGGGGAGCTGTTTTTT. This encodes CASSLVGGTGTGELFF. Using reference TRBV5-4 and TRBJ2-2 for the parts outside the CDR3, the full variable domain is ETGVTQSPTHLIKTRGQQVTLRCSSQSGHNTVSWYQQALGQGPQFIFQYYREEENGRGNFPPRFSGLQFPNYSSELNVNALELDDSALYLCASSLVGGTGTGELFFGEGSRLTVL.

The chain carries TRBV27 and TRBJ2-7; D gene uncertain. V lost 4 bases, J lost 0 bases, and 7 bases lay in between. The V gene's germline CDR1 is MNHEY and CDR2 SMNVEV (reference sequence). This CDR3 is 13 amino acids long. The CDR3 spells CASSSINSYEQYF. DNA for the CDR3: TGTGCCAGCAGTTCCATTAACTCCTACGAGCAGTACTTC.

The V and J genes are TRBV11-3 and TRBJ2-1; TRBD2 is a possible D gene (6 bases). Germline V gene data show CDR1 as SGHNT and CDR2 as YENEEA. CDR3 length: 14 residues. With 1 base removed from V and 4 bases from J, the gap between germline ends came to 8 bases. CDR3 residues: CASSLAAGYNEQFF. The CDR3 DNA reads TGTGCCAGCAGCTTAGCCGCGGGATACAATGAGCAGTTCTTC.

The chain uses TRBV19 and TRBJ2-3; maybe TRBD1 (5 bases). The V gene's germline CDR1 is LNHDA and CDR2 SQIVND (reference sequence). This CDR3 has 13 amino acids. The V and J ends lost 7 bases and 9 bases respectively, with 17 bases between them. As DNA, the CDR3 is TGTGCCAGTACCCCACCGACAGTCAGCACGCAGTATTTT. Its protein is CASTPPTVSTQYF.

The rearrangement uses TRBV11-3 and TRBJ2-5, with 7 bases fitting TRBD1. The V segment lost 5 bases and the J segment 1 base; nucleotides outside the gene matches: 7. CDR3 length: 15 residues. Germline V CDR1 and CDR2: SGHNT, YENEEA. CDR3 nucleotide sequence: TGTGCCAGCAGCGCCTTGGACAGGCCCCAAGAGACCCAGTACTTC. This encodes CASSALDRPQETQYF.